This TCR beta chain was captured in a study of blood T cell repertoires in COVID-19. Study background: There were acute and convalescent COVID-19 samples, and they came from the United States, Italy and Spain. In each case, the material was cDNA or gDNA derived from T cells, B-cell-depleted T cells, or PBMCs.

Germline CDR1 and CDR2: MNHEY and SVGAGI. Trimming took 2 bases from V and 5 from J; bases not matched to a gene: 7. The length of the CDR3 is 15 residues. Sequencing used immunoSEQ multiplex PCR; TCRdb keeps in-frame clones, though not all of them. The table lists around 30,000 clones, 65% to 90% of them singletons, with over 20% in the top ten. This sequence joins TRBV6-5 and TRBJ2-5; 8 positions match TRBD1. This receptor was obtained from a human donor in a cohort sampled during active COVID-19. Material: peripheral blood. The CDR3 DNA reads as TGTGCCAGCAGTTACGGGACAGGCTTCGGGGAGACCCAGTACTTC. As protein: CASSYGTGFGETQYF.